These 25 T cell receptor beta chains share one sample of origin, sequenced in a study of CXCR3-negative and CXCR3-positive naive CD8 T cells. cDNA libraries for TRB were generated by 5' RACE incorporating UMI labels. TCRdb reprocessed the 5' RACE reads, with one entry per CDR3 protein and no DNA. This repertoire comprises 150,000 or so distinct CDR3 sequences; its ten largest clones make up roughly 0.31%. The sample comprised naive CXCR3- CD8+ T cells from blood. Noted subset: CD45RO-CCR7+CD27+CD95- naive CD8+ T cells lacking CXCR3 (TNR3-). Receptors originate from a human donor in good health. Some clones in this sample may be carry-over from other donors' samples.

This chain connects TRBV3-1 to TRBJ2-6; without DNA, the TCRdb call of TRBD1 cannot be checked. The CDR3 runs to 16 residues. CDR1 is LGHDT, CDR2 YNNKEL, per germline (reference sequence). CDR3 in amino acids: CASSQVGGAGANVLTF.

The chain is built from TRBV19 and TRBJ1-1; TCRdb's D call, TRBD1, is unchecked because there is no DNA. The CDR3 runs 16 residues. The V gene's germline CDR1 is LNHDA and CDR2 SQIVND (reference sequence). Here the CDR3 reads CASRPKRGQTNTEAFF.

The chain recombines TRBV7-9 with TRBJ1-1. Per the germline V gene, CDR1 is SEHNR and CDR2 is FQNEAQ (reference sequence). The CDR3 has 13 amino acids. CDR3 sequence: CASSFDWNTEAFF. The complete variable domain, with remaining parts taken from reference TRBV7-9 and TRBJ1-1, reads DTGVSQNPRHKITKRGQNVTFRCDPISEHNRLYWYRQTLGQGPEFLTYFQNEAQLEKSRLLSDRFSAERPKGSFSTLEIQRTEQGDSAMYLCASSFDWNTEAFFGQGTRLTVV.

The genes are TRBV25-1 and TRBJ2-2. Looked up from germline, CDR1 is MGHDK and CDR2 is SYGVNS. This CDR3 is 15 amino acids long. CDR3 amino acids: CASSDENSRTGELFF.

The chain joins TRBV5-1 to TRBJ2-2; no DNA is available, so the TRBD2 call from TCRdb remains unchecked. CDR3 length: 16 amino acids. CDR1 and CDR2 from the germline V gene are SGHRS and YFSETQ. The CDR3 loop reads CASSRRQGLGTGELFF.

The CDR3 loop reads CASSLTGAEAFF. The J gene is TRBJ1-1, the V gene TRBV7-8. From germline, CDR1 is SGHVS and CDR2 FQNEAQ. CDR3 length: 12 residues.

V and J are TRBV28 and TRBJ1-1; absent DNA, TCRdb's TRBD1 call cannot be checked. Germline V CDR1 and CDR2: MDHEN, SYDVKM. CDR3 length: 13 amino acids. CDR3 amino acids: CASRGRMNTEAFF.

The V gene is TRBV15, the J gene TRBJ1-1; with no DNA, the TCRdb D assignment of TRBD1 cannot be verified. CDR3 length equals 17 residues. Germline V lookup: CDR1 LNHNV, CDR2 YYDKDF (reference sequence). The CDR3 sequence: CATRREGQGGMNTEAFF.

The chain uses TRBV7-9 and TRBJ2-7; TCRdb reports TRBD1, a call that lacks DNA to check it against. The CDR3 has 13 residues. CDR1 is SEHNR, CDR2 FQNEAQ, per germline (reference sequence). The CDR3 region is CASGKTGVNEQYF.

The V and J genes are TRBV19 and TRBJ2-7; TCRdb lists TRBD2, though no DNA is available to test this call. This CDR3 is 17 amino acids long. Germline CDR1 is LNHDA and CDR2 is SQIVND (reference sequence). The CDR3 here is CASSIVSGLTSSYEQYF.

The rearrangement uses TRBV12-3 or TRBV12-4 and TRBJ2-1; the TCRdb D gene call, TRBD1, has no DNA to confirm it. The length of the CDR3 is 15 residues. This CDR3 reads CASSSSEDRYNEQFF.

CDR3 in amino acids: CSVEFPAGVGRSTDTQYF. This chain links TRBV29-1 with TRBJ2-3; TCRdb's D gene call, TRBD2, goes unchecked for lack of DNA. CDR1 and CDR2 (germline): SQVTM, ANQGSEA. CDR3 length: 18 residues.

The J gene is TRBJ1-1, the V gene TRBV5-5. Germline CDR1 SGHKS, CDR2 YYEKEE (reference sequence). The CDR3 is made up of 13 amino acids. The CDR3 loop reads CASSLDLATEAFF.

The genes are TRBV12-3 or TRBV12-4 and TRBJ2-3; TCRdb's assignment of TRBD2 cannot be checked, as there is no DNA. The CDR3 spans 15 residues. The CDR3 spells CASSGLTTSTDTQYF.

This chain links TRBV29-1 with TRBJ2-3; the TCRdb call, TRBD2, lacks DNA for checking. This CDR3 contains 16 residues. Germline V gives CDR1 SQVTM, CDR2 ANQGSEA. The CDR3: CSIEGETSGTTDTQYF.

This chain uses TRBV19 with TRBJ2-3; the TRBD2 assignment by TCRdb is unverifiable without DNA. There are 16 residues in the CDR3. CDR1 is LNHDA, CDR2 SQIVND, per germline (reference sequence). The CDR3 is CASSTLGLAGEDTQYF.

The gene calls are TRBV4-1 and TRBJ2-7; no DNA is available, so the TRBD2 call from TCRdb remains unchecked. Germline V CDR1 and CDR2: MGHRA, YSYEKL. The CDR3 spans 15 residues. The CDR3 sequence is CASSLRDSGPGEQYF.

The CDR3 is CASGPPVGRIGEKLFF. This sequence joins TRBV12-5 and TRBJ1-4; the TRBD1 assignment by TCRdb is unverifiable without DNA. The length of the CDR3 is 16 residues. The germline gives CDR1 LGHNT, CDR2 FRNRAP.

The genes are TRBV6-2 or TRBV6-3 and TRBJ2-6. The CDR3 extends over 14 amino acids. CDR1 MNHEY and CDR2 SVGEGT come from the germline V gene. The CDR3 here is CASRNPSGANVLTF.

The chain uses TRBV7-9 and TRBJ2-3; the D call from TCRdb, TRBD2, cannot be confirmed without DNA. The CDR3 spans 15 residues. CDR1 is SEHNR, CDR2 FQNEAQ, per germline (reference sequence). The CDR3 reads CASSQGGALTDTQYF.

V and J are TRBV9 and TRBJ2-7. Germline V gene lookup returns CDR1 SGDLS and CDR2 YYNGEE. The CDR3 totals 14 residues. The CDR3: CASSVVSDPYEQYF.

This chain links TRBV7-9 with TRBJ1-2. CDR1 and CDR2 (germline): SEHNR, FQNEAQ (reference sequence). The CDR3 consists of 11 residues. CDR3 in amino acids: CASMIPSGYTF. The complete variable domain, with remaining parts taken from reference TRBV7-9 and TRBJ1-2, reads DTGVSQNPRHKITKRGQNVTFRCDPISEHNRLYWYRQTLGQGPEFLTYFQNEAQLEKSRLLSDRFSAERPKGSFSTLEIQRTEQGDSAMYLCASMIPSGYTFGSGTRLTVV.

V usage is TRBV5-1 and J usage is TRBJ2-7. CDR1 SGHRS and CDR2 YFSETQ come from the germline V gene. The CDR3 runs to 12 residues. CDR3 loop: CASSQDSYEQYF.

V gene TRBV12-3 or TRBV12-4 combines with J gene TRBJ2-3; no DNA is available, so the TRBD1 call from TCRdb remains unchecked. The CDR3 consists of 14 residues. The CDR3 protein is CASRQGQTTDTQYF.

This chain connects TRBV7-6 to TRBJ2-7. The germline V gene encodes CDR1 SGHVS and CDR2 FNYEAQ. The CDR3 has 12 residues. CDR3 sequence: CASSLGRYEQYF.